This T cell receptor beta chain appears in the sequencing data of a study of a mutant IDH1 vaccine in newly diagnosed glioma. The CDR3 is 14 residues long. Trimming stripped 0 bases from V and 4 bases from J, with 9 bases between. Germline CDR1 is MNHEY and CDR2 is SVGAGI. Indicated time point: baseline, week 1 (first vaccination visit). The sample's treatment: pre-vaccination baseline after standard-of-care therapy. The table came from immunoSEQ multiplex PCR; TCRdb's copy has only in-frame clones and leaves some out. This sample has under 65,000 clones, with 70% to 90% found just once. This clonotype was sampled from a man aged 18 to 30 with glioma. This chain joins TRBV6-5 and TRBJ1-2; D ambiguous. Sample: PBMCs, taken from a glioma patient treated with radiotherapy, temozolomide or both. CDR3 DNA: TGTGCCAGCAGTTACTCAGCCGGAATCTATGGCTACACCTTC. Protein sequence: CASSYSAGIYGYTF.